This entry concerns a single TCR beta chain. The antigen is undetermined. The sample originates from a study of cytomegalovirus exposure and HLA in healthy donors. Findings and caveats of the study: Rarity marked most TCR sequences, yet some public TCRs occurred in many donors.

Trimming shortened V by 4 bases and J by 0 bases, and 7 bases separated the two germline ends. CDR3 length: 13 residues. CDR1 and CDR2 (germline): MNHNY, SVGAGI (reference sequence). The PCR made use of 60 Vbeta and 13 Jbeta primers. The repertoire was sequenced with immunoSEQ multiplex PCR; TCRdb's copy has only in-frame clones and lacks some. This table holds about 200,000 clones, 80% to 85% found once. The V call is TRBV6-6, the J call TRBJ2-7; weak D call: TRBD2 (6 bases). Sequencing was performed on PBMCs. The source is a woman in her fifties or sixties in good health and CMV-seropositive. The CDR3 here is CASSFSGSYEQYF. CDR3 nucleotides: TGTGCCAGCAGTTTTAGCGGCTCCTACGAGCAGTACTTC.